The present TCR beta chain was sequenced within a study of blood T cell repertoires in COVID-19. Study overall: Samples came from the United States, Italy and Spain, spanning acute and convalescent COVID-19. Sample material is recorded as cDNA or gDNA derived from T cells, B-cell-depleted T cells, or PBMCs.

Clones were sequenced by immunoSEQ multiplex PCR, and TCRdb holds only the in-frame ones, with some missing. The table includes roughly 300,000 clones, 85% detected once. The study counted Cohort 3 donors as recovered given two negative PCRs, clearance, or symptom resolution. The J segment lost 7 bases and the V segment lost 6 bases, leaving 8 bases of the junction unmatched. The length of the CDR3 is 13 residues. The germline V gene has CDR1 LNHDA and CDR2 SQIVND (reference sequence). The sequence was obtained from a woman aged 45-59 years who had recovered from COVID-19. The sequenced material came from PBMCs or T cells enriched from blood (not recorded which). The chain is built from TRBV19 and TRBJ1-2; 7 bases are shared with TRBD1. The CDR3 coding sequence is TGTGCCAGTAGCAAGCCGACAGGGTTTGGCTACACCTTC. Encoded protein: CASSKPTGFGYTF.